The sample holds a few counts of the clone carrying this T cell receptor beta chain. Antigen specificity is unknown. This entry is derived from a study of beta chain features in type 1 diabetes. Findings of the study overall: Across patients, naive, central memory and Treg TCRB repertoires exhibited apparently greater similarity than was observed across healthy donors. Using cDNA template may skew counts toward highly expressing activated cells. Among all four CD4+ subsets, Type 1 diabetes patients had TCRB CDR3s that were moderately but significantly shorter.

Every isolated RNA sample was fully reverse transcribed, so sequencing captured expressed TCRB transcripts. The average output of naive, central memory and regulatory T cell samples was several million reads. The repertoire was sequenced with immunoSEQ multiplex PCR; TCRdb's copy has only in-frame clones and lacks some. The sample has some 370,000 clones, over 9% seen once. With 5 bases removed from V and 0 bases from J, the gap between germline ends came to 19 bases. Germline loops: CDR1 SEHNR, CDR2 FQNEAQ (reference sequence). This CDR3 has 18 amino acids. Sequenced input: central memory CD4+ T cells from blood. This TCR was sampled from a man aged 25-45 years with type 1 diabetes. The chain uses TRBV7-9 and TRBJ2-2; maybe TRBD2 (5 bases). The CDR3 loop is CASSTRPLAYANTGELFF. CDR3 coding DNA: TGTGCCAGCAGCACCAGACCGCTAGCTTACGCGAACACCGGGGAGCTGTTTTTT.